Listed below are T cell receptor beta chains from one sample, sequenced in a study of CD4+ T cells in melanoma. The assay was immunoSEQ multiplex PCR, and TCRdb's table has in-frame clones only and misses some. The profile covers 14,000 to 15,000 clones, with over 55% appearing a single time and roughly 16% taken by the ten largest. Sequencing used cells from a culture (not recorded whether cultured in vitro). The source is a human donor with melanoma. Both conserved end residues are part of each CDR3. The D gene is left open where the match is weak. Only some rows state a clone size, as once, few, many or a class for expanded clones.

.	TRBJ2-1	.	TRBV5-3	TGTGCCAGAAGCCCCGGTAGCGCCTACAATGAGCAGTTCTTC	CARSPGSAYNEQFF
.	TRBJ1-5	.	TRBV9	TGTGCCAGCAGCGCCCTACTCGGGCAGCCCCAGCATTTT	CASSALLGQPQHF
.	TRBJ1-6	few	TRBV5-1	TGCGCCAGCAGCTTGACAGGCTCGGATAATTCACCCCTCCACTTT	CASSLTGSDNSPLHF
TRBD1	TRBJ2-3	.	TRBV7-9	TGTGCCAGCAGCTCATCCGGGACAGGAGCCTGGACGGATACGCAGTATTTT	CASSSSGTGAWTDTQYF
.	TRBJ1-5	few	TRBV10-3	TGTGCCGTTGCGGCAGGAACCTATCAGCCCCAGCATTTT	CAVAAGTYQPQHF
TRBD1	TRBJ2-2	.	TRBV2	TGTGCCAGCGGGGGGACAGGGGCCGCCGGGGAGCTGTTTTTT	CASGGTGAAGELFF
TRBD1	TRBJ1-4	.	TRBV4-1	TGCGCCAGCAGCCAAGGATGGACAGGGGATGAAAAACTGTTTTTT	CASSQGWTGDEKLFF
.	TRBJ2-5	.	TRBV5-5	TGTGCCAGCAGCTCTGGCCCACCCCCGGGGACCCAGTACTTC	CASSSGPPPGTQYF
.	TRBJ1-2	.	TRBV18	TGTGCCAGCTCACCGCGACTTAACTATGGCTACACCTTC	CASSPRLNYGYTF
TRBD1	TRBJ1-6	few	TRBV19	TGTGCCAGTAGGAACGACAGGGGTAATTCACCCCTCCACTTT	CASRNDRGNSPLHF
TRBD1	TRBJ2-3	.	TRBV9	TGTGCCAGCAGCCCCCGACAGGGGGGTCCAGATACGCAGTATTTT	CASSPRQGGPDTQYF
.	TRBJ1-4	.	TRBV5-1	TGCGCCAGCACGGACGGGGGGATTGCAACTAATGAAAAACTGTTTTTT	CASTDGGIATNEKLFF
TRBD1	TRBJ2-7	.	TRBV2	TGTGCCAGCGGGAACCGGGACAGTCGTTACGAGCAGTACTTC	CASGNRDSRYEQYF
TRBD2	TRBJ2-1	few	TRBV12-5	TGTGCTAGTGGCAGGTCCGGGGGGGATGAGCAGTTCTTC	CASGRSGGDEQFF
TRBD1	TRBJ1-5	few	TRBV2	TGTGCCAGCAGTGACAGGGGGATTCAGCCCCAGCATTTT	CASSDRGIQPQHF
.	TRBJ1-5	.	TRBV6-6	TGTGCCAGCACCTTAGACAGCCCCAATCAGCCCCAGCATTTT	CASTLDSPNQPQHF
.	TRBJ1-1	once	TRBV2	TGTGCCAGCAGTGAAATCGGGGAGGGTGACACTGAAGCTTTCTTT	CASSEIGEGDTEAFF
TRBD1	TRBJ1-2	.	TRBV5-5	TGTGCCAGCAGCGACAGGGGGGCCTATGGCTACACCTTC	CASSDRGAYGYTF
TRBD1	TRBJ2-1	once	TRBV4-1	TGCGCCAGCAGCCGTAGGACGGGACAGGGCCGCCCCAATGAGCAGTTCTTC	CASSRRTGQGRPNEQFF
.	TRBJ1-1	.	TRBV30	TGTGCCTGGAGTGTAAGGGTGGGCAGGGAAATTGGTGAAGCTTTCTTT	CAWSVRVGREIGEAFF
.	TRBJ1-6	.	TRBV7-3	TGTGCCAGCAGTAGAGCTCGCCGGGGGGCAAATTCACCCCTCCACTTT	CASSRARRGANSPLHF
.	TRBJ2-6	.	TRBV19	TGTGCCAGTAGTAAGACAGGCCGCCGCTCTGGGGCCAACGTCCTGACTTTC	CASSKTGRRSGANVLTF
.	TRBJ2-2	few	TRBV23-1	TGCGCCAGCAGTCACCCCCGGGGCTCTACGAACACCGGGGAGCTGTTTTTT	CASSHPRGSTNTGELFF
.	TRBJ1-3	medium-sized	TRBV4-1	TGCGCCAGCAGCCGTTGGTCGACTGGAAACACCATATATTTT	CASSRWSTGNTIYF
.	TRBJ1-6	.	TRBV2	TGTGCCAGCAGTAATGAACACGTTAATTCACCCCTCCACTTT	CASSNEHVNSPLHF
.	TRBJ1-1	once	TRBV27	TGTGCCAGCCACCGAATTCCGCACACTGAAGCTTTCTTT	CASHRIPHTEAFF
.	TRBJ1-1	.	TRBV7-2	TGTGCCAGCAGCTTAGAATTTGGGGCCAAGAACACTGAAGCTTTCTTT	CASSLEFGAKNTEAFF
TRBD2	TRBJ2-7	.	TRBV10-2	TGCGCCAGCAGTGGGGGGGAGGGCCCCTACGAGCAGTACTTC	CASSGGEGPYEQYF